The T cell receptor (beta chain) described here comes from a study of CD8 T cells in ankylosing spondylitis. Whole-study findings and limits: Characteristic of ankylosing spondylitis blood, it appeared, was a TCR beta motif comprising several highly homologous variants. The clones that were linked to disease were reported to be significantly enriched in matched synovial fluid samples from ankylosing spondylitis patients.

TCRdb re-derived calls from the 5' RACE reads in MiXCR, one entry per CDR3 protein. The table records approximately 220,000 distinct CDR3 sequences, approximately 20% of them present only once. After removal of 6 bases from V and 7 bases from J, the junction contained 8 bases not matched to a gene. Germline-derived CDR1 and CDR2 are DFQATT and SNEGSKA (reference sequence). The CDR3 length is 13 residues. Points on this clonotype: Its specificity is not known.

This chain joins TRBV20-1 and TRBJ1-5, with TRBD1 identical over 8 bases. The TCR sequence derives from a male donor with ankylosing spondylitis. Source material: blood, either unsorted or a sorted T cell fraction (not recorded which). The CDR3 sequence is CSAPTRQGQPQHF. As DNA, the CDR3 is TGCAGTGCACCTACCCGACAGGGGCAGCCCCAGCATTTT.